This paragraph reports one T cell receptor (beta chain). Distinct nucleotide sequences in the sample also encode this CDR3. This record belongs to a study of Ad26.COV2.S vaccination and SARS-CoV-2 variants. The CDR3 loop spans 14 amino acids. Looked up from germline, CDR1 is SNHLY and CDR2 is FYNNEI. The V gene end was trimmed by 2 bases and the J gene end by 2 bases; junction bases not matched to a gene: 0. Treatment reported: around 19 received Ad26.COV2.S at low or high dose, single or two shots; 5 received placebo; per-sample allocation not given. The study sampled participants on day 63 after the first vaccine or placebo injection. Boston supplied an adult donor aged 18-55 years. SARS-CoV-2 spike from the Wuhan strain was encoded by the vaccine, an Ad26 vector. Data came from immunoSEQ multiplex PCR; TCRdb stores just in-frame clones and leaves some out. The sample lists fewer than 900,000 clones; roughly 90% were seen once.

This receptor was obtained from a person aged 18-65 years who received the Ad26.COV2.S COVID-19 vaccine or a placebo. The V gene is TRBV2, the J gene TRBJ1-5, with 7 positions matching TRBD1. The source material was peripheral blood, sampled in a trial of Ad26.COV2.S vaccine versus placebo. The DNA of the CDR3 is TGTGCCAGCAGTGAACAGGGGGGCAATCAGCCCCAGCATTTT. Translation: CASSEQGGNQPQHF.